Presented here are 26 T cell receptor beta chains from one specimen sequenced in a study of patients and donors after allogeneic stem cell transplantation. Via MiXCR, TCRdb re-called the RT-PCR reads, giving one row per CDR3 protein. The table includes 40,000 to 45,000 distinct CDR3 sequences, about 30% detected once. Sequencing was carried out using blood, either unsorted or a sorted T cell fraction (not recorded which). Every receptor here comes from a human donor who was either an allogeneic HSCT recipient or a stem cell or donor lymphocyte infusion donor (not recorded which). It is not recorded whose cells these are; they may come from a transplant donor.

There are many counts of this clonotype. The rearrangement uses TRBV12-3 or TRBV12-4 and TRBJ1-5; tentative D call: TRBD1 (5 bases). The CDR3 has 18 amino acids. V gave up 4 bases and J gave up 0 bases, with 19 bases separating them. CDR3 sequence reads: CASSSTSGRAYSNQPQHF. In nucleotides, the CDR3 is TGTGCCAGCAGTTCCACCTCAGGGAGGGCCTATAGCAATCAGCCCCAGCATTTT.

This chain connects TRBV2 to TRBJ1-2, with D uncertain. This CDR3 is built from 13 residues. Between the trimmed V and J ends, which lost 6 bases and 6 bases, there was a span of 14 bases. Germline V gene data show CDR1 as SNHLY and CDR2 as FYNNEI. The CDR3 reads CASSLSGIDGYTF. The CDR3 DNA is TGTGCCAGCAGCTTATCAGGAATCGATGGCTACACCTTC.

J is TRBJ2-5 and V is TRBV5-1; unclear D gene. Germline CDR1 is SGHRS and CDR2 is YFSETQ. V lost 1 base and J lost 5, with 9 bases in between. The CDR3 contains 13 residues. The CDR3 DNA follows: TGCGCCAGCAGCTTGCCCACAAGGGAGACCCAGTACTTC. Translating gives CASSLPTRETQYF.

The CDR3 spells CSVARLAGSSSYEQYF. The DNA of the CDR3 is TGCAGCGTTGCCCGACTAGCGGGGAGCAGCTCCTACGAGCAGTACTTC. J is TRBJ2-7 and V is TRBV29-1; 11 nucleotides line up with TRBD2. Germline values: CDR1 SQVTM, CDR2 ANQGSEA. With 4 bases clipped from V and 0 bases from J, the junction kept 8 bases outside the gene matches. The length of the CDR3 is 16 residues.

The chain employs TRBV30 and TRBJ1-5; D possibly corresponds to TRBD1 (5 bases). Between the trimmed V and J ends, which lost 1 base and 0 bases, there was a span of 10 bases. This CDR3 is 15 amino acids long. Germline V CDR1 and CDR2: GTSNPN, SVGIG (reference sequence). CDR3 DNA: TGTGCCTGGAGTGGGGGACTCCTTAGCAATCAGCCCCAGCATTTT. This encodes CAWSGGLLSNQPQHF.

The V call is TRBV4-3, the J call TRBJ2-7; no firm D call. CDR1 and CDR2 (germline): LGHNA, YSLEER. The V gene lost 0 bases and the J gene lost 4 bases, with 10 bases spanning the gap. The CDR3 is 14 amino acids. The DNA of the CDR3 is TGCGCCAGCAGCCAAGACAGGTCCCGTTACGAGCAGTACTTC. Amino acid sequence: CASSQDRSRYEQYF.

The genes are TRBV2 and TRBJ2-7; weak D call: TRBD1 (6 bases). Germline V CDR1 and CDR2: SNHLY, FYNNEI. The CDR3 loop spans 11 amino acids. V was clipped by 8 bases and J by 3 bases, with 8 bases between them. CDR3 residues: CASQQGYEQYF. CDR3 in DNA: TGTGCCAGCCAACAGGGCTACGAGCAGTACTTC.

This chain uses TRBV4-3 with TRBJ2-1; 8 nucleotides line up with TRBD1. J was trimmed by 6 bases and V by 8 bases; bases with no gene match: 15. This CDR3 is 16 amino acids long. The V gene's germline CDR1 is LGHNA and CDR2 YSLEER. CDR3 coding DNA: TGCGCCAGCTCTCTGGGCCTACTGGACAGGGCCAATGAGCAGTTCTTC. This sequence encodes CASSLGLLDRANEQFF.

The chain recombines TRBV28 with TRBJ2-3, with TRBD2 matching 8 bases. The CDR3 contains 15 residues. Germline V CDR1 and CDR2: MDHEN, SYDVKM. Unmatched junction bases numbered 6, after V lost 4 bases and J lost 3 bases. CDR3 DNA: TGTGCCAGCAGTTACGGGACTAGAAAAACAGATACGCAGTATTTT. This gives the protein CASSYGTRKTDTQYF.

The chain couples TRBV18 to TRBJ1-1; D is unclear. The V and J ends lost 3 bases and 3 bases respectively, with 11 bases between them. The CDR3 is made up of 14 amino acids. CDR1 is KGHSH, CDR2 LQKENI, per germline. This CDR3 is CASSPTSAYTEAFF. The CDR3 DNA sequence: TGTGCCAGCTCACCTACTTCGGCTTACACTGAAGCTTTCTTT.

The rearrangement links TRBV7-9 to TRBJ2-7; D remains unclear. The CDR3 contains 14 residues. V lost 2 bases and J lost 6, with 14 bases in between. Germline V gene data show CDR1 as SEHNR and CDR2 as FQNEAQ (reference sequence). The CDR3 DNA sequence: TGTGCCAGCAGCTTAATTGGTGGGTTTAGCGAGCAGTACTTC. Its protein is CASSLIGGFSEQYF.

The chain combines TRBV20-1 with TRBJ2-1; TRBD2 is a possible D gene (5 bases). The germline gives CDR1 DFQATT, CDR2 SNEGSKA (reference sequence). V lost 4 bases, J lost 5 bases, and 12 bases lay in between. The CDR3 sequence is 13 residues long. This CDR3 is CSATLLENNEQFF. The CDR3, as DNA: TGCAGTGCTACGTTACTAGAAAACAATGAGCAGTTCTTC.

The chain couples TRBV9 to TRBJ1-3; D is undetermined. The CDR3 is made up of 15 amino acids. CDR1 SGDLS and CDR2 YYNGEE come from the germline V gene. Between the trimmed V and J ends, which lost 0 bases and 0 bases, there was a span of 7 bases. CDR3 nucleotides: TGTGCCAGCAGCGTAGGCACAGTCTCTGGAAACACCATATATTTT. It specifies CASSVGTVSGNTIYF.

V gene TRBV30 combines with J gene TRBJ1-5; TRBD1 might be the D (6 bases). This CDR3 contains 12 residues. The germline V and J ends were trimmed by 5 bases and 6 bases, with 11 bases remaining between them. Germline values: CDR1 GTSNPN, CDR2 SVGIG (reference sequence). The CDR3, as DNA: TGTGCCTGGGGGGGCGGAACTCAGCCCCAGCATTTT. It specifies CAWGGGTQPQHF. Looking up the rest from reference TRBV30 and TRBJ1-5 gives the full variable domain: SQTIHQWPATLVQPVGSPLSLECTVEGTSNPNLYWYRQAAGRGLQLLFYSVGIGQISSEVPQNLSASRPQDRQFILSSKKLLLSDSGFYLCAWGGGTQPQHFGDGTRLSIL.

V and J are TRBV16 and TRBJ2-5; D is unresolved. V was trimmed by 0 bases and J by 4 bases, leaving 18 bases between them. The CDR3 totals 17 residues. Germline assignment: CDR1 KGHSY and CDR2 FQNENV. The chain's CDR3 is CASSQSLGRVWGETQYF. CDR3 nucleotides: TGTGCCAGCAGCCAATCTCTCGGCCGGGTTTGGGGAGAGACCCAGTACTTC.

The chain combines TRBV10-3 with TRBJ2-1; TRBD1 or TRBD2 may be the D gene (5 bases each). The CDR3 covers 16 residues. V shed 2 bases and J shed 0 bases, with 11 bases lying between them. CDR1 and CDR2 (germline): ENHRY, SYGVKD. The CDR3 loop reads CAISEVGTGSYNEQFF. Here the CDR3 DNA reads TGTGCCATCAGTGAGGTCGGGACCGGCTCCTACAATGAGCAGTTCTTC.

The chain has TRBV4-1 and TRBJ1-1, with D perhaps matching TRBD1 (5 bases). The CDR3 runs 15 residues. V lost 0 bases to trimming and J lost 0 bases, with 8 bases between them. Germline CDR1 reads MGHRA; CDR2 reads YSYEKL. The CDR3 coding sequence is TGCGCCAGCAGCCAAGAGGCAGGGATGAACACTGAAGCTTTCTTT. This sequence encodes CASSQEAGMNTEAFF.

The chain carries TRBV24-1 and TRBJ1-5; D is ambiguous. This CDR3 is built from 14 residues. CDR1 and CDR2 from the germline V gene are KGHDR and SFDVKD. Trimming took off 9 bases at V and 1 base at J, with 12 bases between the two ends. The chain's CDR3 is CATASASSNQPQHF. The DNA for the CDR3 is TGTGCCACCGCGAGCGCCTCGAGCAATCAGCCCCAGCATTTT.

The CDR3 DNA sequence: TGTGCCAGCAGCCAAGTGAGCCTTCTCACCGGGGAGCTGTTTTTT. Its translation: CASSQVSLLTGELFF. The chain recombines TRBV3-1 with TRBJ2-2; D gene unclear. V lost 1 base and J lost 4, with 10 bases in between. The germline V gene encodes CDR1 LGHDT and CDR2 YNNKEL (reference sequence). The CDR3 extends over 15 amino acids.

This rearrangement joins TRBV5-1 to TRBJ2-5; D perhaps matches TRBD1 (5 bases). V lost 0 bases to trimming and J lost 7 bases, with 13 bases between them. This CDR3 has 14 residues. Germline V lookup: CDR1 SGHRS, CDR2 YFSETQ. The CDR3 nucleotides are TGCGCCAGCAGCTTGGACTTGGGGCTGGGGACCCAGTACTTC. It is translated as CASSLDLGLGTQYF.

The chain employs TRBV20-1 and TRBJ2-1, with 10 bases identical to TRBD2. There are 14 residues in the CDR3. The ends lost 5 bases at V and 10 bases at J; junction bases unmatched: 11. The germline CDR1 and CDR2 sequences are DFQATT and SNEGSKA (reference sequence). The CDR3 DNA follows: TGCAGTGCTCACGATCCTAGCGGGAGAAGAGAGCAGTTCTTC. Its protein product is CSAHDPSGRREQFF.

This clonotype was detected only a few times. The V call is TRBV5-1, the J call TRBJ2-2; the D is unclear. This CDR3 has 17 residues. Trimming pared 1 base from V and 0 bases from J, leaving 13 bases between. Looked up from germline, CDR1 is SGHRS and CDR2 is YFSETQ. The DNA of the CDR3 is TGCGCCAGCAGCTTGAGCCAGACAATCGCGAACACCGGGGAGCTGTTTTTT. Protein: CASSLSQTIANTGELFF.

The chain employs TRBV4-3 and TRBJ2-7; 7 bases line up with TRBD2. The V gene end was trimmed by 0 bases and the J gene end by 3 bases; junction bases not matched to a gene: 8. This CDR3 contains 16 residues. Per the germline V gene, CDR1 is LGHNA and CDR2 is YSLEER. The CDR3 protein is CASSQDTAGVGYEQYF. Here the CDR3 DNA reads TGCGCCAGCAGCCAAGATACGGCGGGAGTGGGCTACGAGCAGTACTTC.

This chain joins TRBV9 and TRBJ2-2, with 10 positions matching TRBD2. This CDR3 spans 17 amino acids. With 3 bases clipped from V and 5 bases from J, the junction kept 10 bases outside the gene matches. Per the germline V gene, CDR1 is SGDLS and CDR2 is YYNGEE. The CDR3 sequence is CASSEHPLAGWTGELFF. CDR3 DNA: TGTGCCAGCAGCGAACACCCACTAGCGGGATGGACCGGGGAGCTGTTTTTT.

The chain joins TRBV6-5 to TRBJ2-7; TRBD2 matches at 14 bases. This CDR3 is built from 18 residues. V was pared by 2 bases and J by 0 bases, with 6 bases of the junction left unmatched. Germline lookup yields CDR1 MNHEY and CDR2 SVGAGI. The DNA of the CDR3 is TGTGCCAGCAGTTACACGGGACTAGCGGGAGATAGCTCCTACGAGCAGTACTTC. It encodes CASSYTGLAGDSSYEQYF.

V usage is TRBV12-3 or TRBV12-4 and J usage is TRBJ2-2; 13 bases line up with TRBD2. V was pared by 5 bases and J by 6 bases, with 6 bases of the junction left unmatched. CDR3 length: 16 residues. The CDR3 coding sequence is TGTGCCAGCAGTCCTCTACTAGCGGGAGGGGCCGGGGAGCTGTTTTTT. This gives the protein CASSPLLAGGAGELFF.